A single sample gave rise to the 15 T cell receptor beta chains below, sequenced in a study of T cell responses to AZD1222 COVID-19 vaccine. Sequencing used immunoSEQ multiplex PCR; TCRdb keeps in-frame clones, though not all of them. The data show roughly 130,000 clones, 88% seen once. Sequencing was performed on peripheral blood, taken on day 0 of AZD1222 vaccination. The source of these receptors is an adult in good health.

This clone was observed once. This chain joins TRBV6-5 and TRBJ1-5; 7 bases line up with TRBD1. J gave up 7 bases and V 6 bases, and 9 bases lay outside the gene matches. Per the germline V gene, CDR1 is MNHEY and CDR2 is SVGAGI. CDR3 length: 14 residues. CDR3 loop: CASSDRVGEQPQHF. The CDR3 DNA reads as TGTGCCAGCAGCGACAGGGTGGGGGAACAGCCCCAGCATTTT.

This chain uses TRBV7-3 with TRBJ2-2; 8 positions match TRBD1. Looked up from germline, CDR1 is SGHTA and CDR2 is FQGTGA. The CDR3 length is 14 residues. V gave up 5 bases and J gave up 5 bases; unmatched junction bases: 4. The CDR3 DNA reads TGTGCCAGCAGCCTAGACAGGGGAACCGGGGAGCTGTTTTTT. The encoded protein is CASSLDRGTGELFF.

The chain couples TRBV7-2 to TRBJ2-1; 8 bases agree with TRBD2. The V gene's germline CDR1 is SGHTA and CDR2 FQGNSA. The ends lost 5 bases at V and 0 bases at J; junction bases unmatched: 3. CDR3 size: 15 residues. CDR3 coding DNA: TGTGCCAGCAGCACCAGCGGGAGCTCCTACAATGAGCAGTTCTTC. Amino acids: CASSTSGSSYNEQFF.

J is TRBJ2-1 and V is TRBV9, with D possibly matching TRBD1 (7 bases). This CDR3 region has 12 residues. Germline V CDR1 and CDR2: SGDLS, YYNGEE. V was cut by 4 bases and J by 9 bases, with 11 bases left in between. CDR3 sequence (DNA): TGTGCCAGCAGCCAGGGGGGAGGTGAGCAGTTCTTC. It codes for CASSQGGGEQFF.

The J gene is TRBJ2-1, the V gene TRBV7-2, with D unresolved. V lost 7 bases and J 2 bases, leaving 9 bases between the germline ends. Germline assignment: CDR1 SGHTA and CDR2 FQGNSA. The CDR3 runs 13 residues. CDR3 residues: CASTTFTYNEQFF. The CDR3, as DNA: TGTGCCAGCACTACCTTCACCTACAATGAGCAGTTCTTC.

The gene calls are TRBV6-5 and TRBJ2-7; D might be TRBD1 (6 bases). The CDR3 contains 15 residues. Deletions cut 6 bases from V and 4 bases from J, with 19 bases between. The V gene's germline CDR1 is MNHEY and CDR2 SVGAGI. CDR3 amino acids: CASRGSGAILYEQYF. The CDR3 nucleotides read TGTGCCAGCAGAGGTTCAGGGGCGATATTATACGAGCAGTACTTC.

Note on this clone: Other DNA variants within this sample encode the same CDR3. This chain links TRBV12-3 or TRBV12-4 with TRBJ1-2; D remains unclear. The CDR3 runs to 12 residues. V dropped 0 bases and J dropped 1 base, with 0 bases sitting between them. In DNA form, the CDR3 reads TGTGCCAGCAGTTTAGCTAACTATGGCTACACCTTC. This gives the protein CASSLANYGYTF.

The chain employs TRBV6-5 and TRBJ2-7, with 9 bases aligning to TRBD1. Trimming cost V 6 bases and J 3 bases; bases outside gene matches: 9. This CDR3 comprises 15 residues. Per the germline V gene, CDR1 is MNHEY and CDR2 is SVGAGI. The DNA for the CDR3 is TGTGCCAGCAGACAGCCGGGACAGGGATTCTACGAGCAGTACTTC. This codes for CASRQPGQGFYEQYF.

The chain links TRBV5-1 to TRBJ1-4, with 10 nucleotides matching TRBD1. The V segment lost 4 bases and the J segment 5 bases; nucleotides outside the gene matches: 5. Germline CDR1 SGHRS, CDR2 YFSETQ. The CDR3 covers 15 residues. The CDR3: CASSIRTGGNEKLFF. CDR3 bases: TGCGCCAGCAGCATTCGGACAGGGGGGAATGAAAAACTGTTTTTT.

CDR3 region: CASSQWGRSDNEKLFF. The DNA for the CDR3 is TGTGCCAGCAGCCAGTGGGGTCGGTCGGATAATGAAAAACTGTTTTTT. This sequence joins TRBV3-1 (or the pseudogene TRBV3-2) and TRBJ1-4; D is unclear. In germline, CDR1 is LGHDT, CDR2 YNNKEL (reference sequence). The length of the CDR3 is 16 residues. V was shortened by 3 bases and J by 4 bases, with 15 bases between the two germline ends.

V gene TRBV24-1 combines with J gene TRBJ1-4, with no clear D. Per the germline V gene, CDR1 is KGHDR and CDR2 is SFDVKD. The ends were cut back, 9 bases at V and 5 bases at J, with 18 bases in the middle. There are 15 residues in the CDR3. The CDR3 sequence is CATSPGSSRNEKLFF. The CDR3 nucleotides are TGTGCCACCTCCCCGGGGAGCAGTCGCAATGAAAAACTGTTTTTT.

This clone was counted once. This chain joins TRBV19 and TRBJ2-2, with D maybe TRBD2 (6 bases). V shed 6 bases and J shed 3 bases, with 14 bases lying between them. The CDR3 length is 15 residues. Germline V gene sequence: CDR1 LNHDA, CDR2 SQIVND (reference sequence). DNA of the CDR3: TGTGCCAGTAGCATCGGACTAATATACACCGGGGAGCTGTTTTTT. This sequence encodes CASSIGLIYTGELFF.

V is TRBV30 and J is TRBJ2-2, with 9 bases identical to TRBD2. V shed 4 bases, J shed 7 bases, and the junction held 13 bases outside the gene matches. Germline CDR1 GTSNPN, CDR2 SVGIG (reference sequence). There are 16 residues in the CDR3. CDR3 sequence (DNA): TGTGCCTGGAACAACCGAGCGGGGGGAAACGGCGGGGAGCTGTTTTTT. It is translated as CAWNNRAGGNGGELFF.

The chain joins TRBV7-2 to TRBJ1-2; perhaps TRBD1 as D (5 bases). V was shortened by 2 bases and J by 8 bases, with 12 bases between the two germline ends. The CDR3 extends over 13 amino acids. Per the germline V gene, CDR1 is SGHTA and CDR2 is FQGNSA. The CDR3 DNA reads TGTGCCAGCAGCTTAAGGGCAGGGCGCGGCTACACCTTC. It codes for CASSLRAGRGYTF. Supplemented by reference TRBV7-2 and TRBJ1-2, the full variable domain reads GAGVSQSPSNKVTEKGKDVELRCDPISGHTALYWYRQSLGQGLEFLIYFQGNSAPDKSGLPSDRFSAERTGGSVSTLTIQRTQQEDSAVYLCASSLRAGRGYTFGSGTRLTVV.

This chain links TRBV6-1 with TRBJ1-5, with D unresolved. Trimming shortened V by 2 bases and J by 0 bases, and 11 bases separated the two germline ends. Germline V CDR1 and CDR2: MNHNS, SASEGT. The CDR3 has 16 residues. The chain's CDR3 is CASSERSHGSNQPQHF. CDR3 bases: TGTGCCAGCAGTGAACGGAGCCACGGTAGCAATCAGCCCCAGCATTTT.